A single sample gave rise to the 25 T cell receptor beta chains below, sequenced in a study of blood T cells in healthy people across ages. Sample-barcoded 5' priming and a J-beta primer mix drove a second PCR of roughly 6 to 12 cycles. MiXCR, applied by TCRdb to the 5' RACE reads, yields one record per CDR3 protein. The sample lists roughly 680,000 distinct CDR3 sequences; 45% to 60% were seen once. The sample was blood. The receptors were gathered from a woman older than 75 in good health.

Only a few counts were recorded for this clonotype. A much larger clone lies a single base off, so this may be a read error. V usage is TRBV12-3 or TRBV12-4 and J usage is TRBJ1-5; no clear D gene. V was clipped by 6 bases and J by 5 bases, with 14 bases between them. The CDR3 contains 14 residues. CDR3 in DNA: TGTGCCAGCAGCCGAGACGGTATTTATCAGCCCCAGCATTTT. It encodes CASSRDGIYQPQHF.

The chain combines TRBV5-5 with TRBJ2-5; D gene ambiguous. The germline gives CDR1 SGHKS, CDR2 YYEKEE (reference sequence). CDR3 length equals 12 residues. Trimming stripped 3 bases from V and 5 bases from J, with 8 bases between. DNA of the CDR3: TGTGCCAGCAGCTCCTCAGTTGAGACCCAGTACTTC. Its translation is CASSSSVETQYF. The full variable domain, completed using reference TRBV5-5 and TRBJ2-5, is DAGVTQSPTHLIKTRGQQVTLRCSPISGHKSVSWYQQVLGQGPQFIFQYYEKEERGRGNFPDRFSARQFPNYSSELNVNALLLGDSALYLCASSSSVETQYFGPGTRLLVL.

The genes are TRBV4-2 and TRBJ2-4; the match to TRBD2 covers 8 bases. The DNA end lines up better with TRBJ2-7; the J call may be wrong. Germline CDR1 LGHNA, CDR2 YNFKEQ. This CDR3 has 16 amino acids. The CDR3 DNA reads TGTGCCAGCAGCCGCACTCCGGGACTAGGGGCTCACGAGCAGTACTTC. Its protein product is CASSRTPGLGAHEQYF.

Comments on this clonotype: This may stem from a read error, because a much larger clone lies one nucleotide away. The rearrangement joins TRBV5-5 to TRBJ2-7, with unresolved D. V was shortened by 2 bases and J by 11 bases, with 11 bases between the two germline ends. Germline CDR1 and CDR2: SGHKS and YYEKEE (reference sequence). The CDR3 contains 11 residues. The CDR3 here is CASSFTPEEYF. CDR3 in DNA: TGTGCCAGCAGCTTTACACCTGAGGAGTACTTC.

The chain carries TRBV11-2 and TRBJ2-6; D may be TRBD1 (6 bases). This CDR3 has 16 residues. The ends were cut back, 7 bases at V and 0 bases at J, with 13 bases in the middle. Germline V gene lookup returns CDR1 SGHAT and CDR2 FQNNGV. CDR3 residues: CASTPGHISGANVLTF. CDR3 coding DNA: TGTGCCAGCACTCCGGGACATATCTCTGGGGCCAACGTCCTGACTTTC.

On this clonotype: Being one base from a much bigger clone, this may be a read error. The V call is TRBV5-1, the J call TRBJ2-7; weak D call: TRBD1 (5 bases). The germline gives CDR1 SGHRS, CDR2 YFSETQ. The germline V and J ends were trimmed by 0 bases and 7 bases, with 17 bases remaining between them. This CDR3 is 15 amino acids long. CDR3 sequence reads: CASSLDQGGHNEQYF. CDR3 DNA: TGCGCCAGCAGCTTGGATCAGGGCGGCCACAATGAGCAGTACTTC.

This clonotype was seen just once. Being one base from a much bigger clone, this may be a read error. The rearrangement joins TRBV7-9 to TRBJ2-1; TRBD1 is a possible D gene (5 bases). The CDR3 has 15 residues. From germline, CDR1 is SEHNR and CDR2 FQNEAQ (reference sequence). CDR3 DNA: TGTGCCAGCAGCTTAGCGTTGACAGCCTACGATGAGCAGTTCTTC. Its translation is CASSLALTAYDEQFF.

The chain combines TRBV6-6 with TRBJ2-2; 12 nucleotides agree with TRBD2. CDR3 length: 16 residues. J gave up 5 bases and V 5 bases, and 6 bases lay outside the gene matches. The germline gives CDR1 MNHNY, CDR2 SVGAGI (reference sequence). CDR3 loop: CASSETSGSDTGELFF. The CDR3 DNA follows: TGTGCCAGCAGTGAGACTAGCGGGAGTGATACCGGGGAGCTGTTTTTT.

This clonotype showed up many times. The chain carries TRBV10-3 and TRBJ2-1; D remains ambiguous. V was trimmed by 7 bases and J by 6 bases, leaving 10 bases between them. There are 12 residues in the CDR3. Germline CDR1 is ENHRY and CDR2 is SYGVKD. The CDR3 region is CAITGTRNEQFF. The CDR3 bases are TGTGCCATCACCGGAACTCGCAATGAGCAGTTCTTC.

As regards this clonotype: Just one base apart from a much larger clone, this may be a read error. V gene TRBV6-6 combines with J gene TRBJ2-1; D unclear. Germline V gene data show CDR1 as MNHNY and CDR2 as SVGAGI (reference sequence). The V and J ends lost 5 bases and 5 bases respectively, with 10 bases between them. This CDR3 has 13 amino acids. CDR3 nucleotide sequence: TGTGCCAGCAGTGTCGTCCCAGACAATGAGCAGTTCTTC. Translation: CASSVVPDNEQFF.

This clonotype occurred many times. This chain uses TRBV20-1 with TRBJ2-3; D perhaps matches TRBD1 (5 bases). The germline V and J ends were trimmed by 6 bases and 2 bases, with 18 bases remaining between them. Germline values: CDR1 DFQATT, CDR2 SNEGSKA (reference sequence). There are 15 residues in the CDR3. CDR3 nucleotide sequence: TGCAGTGCCCTCCAGGGCCGACGCCCCACAGATACGCAGTATTTT. This encodes CSALQGRRPTDTQYF.

Points on this clonotype: A much larger clone differs from this one at a single base, so this may be a read error. The rearrangement joins TRBV5-5 to TRBJ2-1; D gene unclear. Germline V gene data show CDR1 as SGHKS and CDR2 as YYEKEE (reference sequence). The CDR3 extends over 16 amino acids. V lost 4 bases and J lost 3, with 17 bases in between. CDR3 region: CASSPPRGNIYNEQFF. The CDR3 DNA is TGTGCCAGCAGCCCCCCGCGCGGTAATATCTACAATGAGCAGTTCTTC.

The V call is TRBV12-3 or TRBV12-4, the J call TRBJ2-1; D might be TRBD1 or TRBD2, each matching 5 bases. The germline V and J ends were trimmed by 6 bases and 7 bases, with 22 bases remaining between them. The CDR3 contains 16 residues. The chain's CDR3 is CASRWGSRGWGNEQFF. In nucleotides, the CDR3 is TGTGCCAGCAGGTGGGGAAGTCGGGGCTGGGGGAATGAGCAGTTCTTC.

The chain is built from TRBV28 and TRBJ2-7; the match to TRBD2 covers 10 bases. Germline-derived CDR1 and CDR2 are MDHEN and SYDVKM. The CDR3 is 17 amino acids. Trimming removed 3 bases from V and 7 bases from J; junction bases left unmatched: 15. This chain's CDR3 is CASSLGSGGQVSSEQYF. CDR3 DNA: TGTGCCAGCAGTTTGGGTAGCGGGGGGCAGGTTTCGTCAGAGCAGTACTTC. Together with reference TRBV28 and TRBJ2-7, the CDR3 gives the full variable domain: DVKVTQSSRYLVKRTGEKVFLECVQDMDHENMFWYRQDPGLGLRLIYFSYDVKMKEKGDIPEGYSVSREKKERFSLILESASTNQTSMYLCASSLGSGGQVSSEQYFGPGTRLTVT.

Concerning this clonotype itself: A much larger clonotype is one base distant, so this may be a read error. V usage is TRBV6-5 and J usage is TRBJ2-1, with D hard to call. TRBJ2-7 matches the DNA end more closely, so the J call is doubtful. The CDR3 totals 14 residues. Germline CDR1 is MNHEY and CDR2 is SVGAGI. CDR3: CASSLSTSYNEQYF. DNA of the CDR3: TGTGCCAGCAGCCTCTCCACCTCCTACAATGAGCAGTACTTC.

This clonotype was observed many times. This clone may be a read error of a much larger clone one base away. V usage is TRBV6-5 and J usage is TRBJ2-1, with TRBD1 identical over 10 bases. The assigned J gene may be wrong: the sequence end matches TRBJ2-7 better. Germline CDR1 MNHEY, CDR2 SVGAGI. The CDR3 contains 15 residues. The CDR3: CASRPGTGVNNEQYF. The CDR3 nucleotides read TGTGCCAGCAGGCCCGGGACAGGGGTCAACAATGAGCAGTACTTC.

In this sample, this clonotype turned up a few times. J is TRBJ2-5 and V is TRBV12-3 or TRBV12-4; 12 bases are shared with TRBD1. The CDR3 spans 16 residues. The V gene end was trimmed by 5 bases and the J gene end by 7 bases; junction bases not matched to a gene: 11. Written as DNA, the CDR3 is TGTGCCAGCAGTACGGGGACAGGGGGCTTCCCGGGGACCCAGTACTTC. Residues: CASSTGTGGFPGTQYF.

The chain has TRBV5-1 and TRBJ2-2; a possible D gene is TRBD2 (6 bases). This CDR3 spans 15 amino acids. V was trimmed by 4 bases and J by 9 bases, leaving 19 bases between them. The germline V gene has CDR1 SGHRS and CDR2 YFSETQ. Here the CDR3 reads CASSPLGAGTRELFF. CDR3 coding DNA: TGCGCCAGCAGCCCACTAGGAGCGGGTACCAGGGAGCTGTTTTTT.

To note about this clonotype: Germline is not matched at one junction end, which may reflect a read error. The rearrangement uses TRBV5-1 and TRBJ2-7, with D perhaps assigned TRBD1 or TRBD2 (5 bases each). The V gene's germline CDR1 is SGHRS and CDR2 YFSETQ. The CDR3 runs 12 residues. CDR3 in DNA: TGCACCAGCAGCTTGGGGGTTTACGAGCAGTACTTC. This codes for CTSSLGVYEQYF.

V is TRBV7-2 and J is TRBJ1-5; D call uncertain. The CDR3 consists of 12 residues. Germline CDR1 is SGHTA and CDR2 is FQGNSA. V was cut by 7 bases and J by 6 bases, with 10 bases left in between. The CDR3 DNA sequence: TGTGCCAGCACCATAGGGTCTCAGCCCCAGCATTTT. It translates to CASTIGSQPQHF.

V and J are TRBV10-3 and TRBJ2-7, with TRBD1 matching 8 bases. The CDR3 has 15 residues. From germline, CDR1 is ENHRY and CDR2 SYGVKD. Trimming took 2 bases from V and 3 from J; bases not matched to a gene: 6. CDR3 coding DNA: TGTGCCATCAGTGAGGAAGGACAGGGACGCTACGAGCAGTACTTC. Its protein product is CAISEEGQGRYEQYF.

This chain joins TRBV6-5 and TRBJ2-4; D unresolved. The J call is doubtful: the DNA matches TRBJ2-7 better. Germline V gives CDR1 MNHEY, CDR2 SVGAGI. This CDR3 spans 13 amino acids. CDR3 sequence: CASSRDQSYEQYF. DNA of the CDR3: TGTGCCAGCAGCCGCGACCAATCCTACGAGCAGTACTTC.

The chain links TRBV7-9 to TRBJ2-5, with D possibly matching TRBD1 (5 bases). V was shortened by 5 bases and J by 2 bases, with 15 bases between the two germline ends. The CDR3 consists of 15 residues. Germline V gene sequence: CDR1 SEHNR, CDR2 FQNEAQ (reference sequence). In nucleotides, the CDR3 is TGTGCCAGCAGCCCCCGGTACAGGCAACAAGAGACCCAGTACTTC. Amino acids: CASSPRYRQQETQYF.

This clonotype was observed at least ten times. V is TRBV5-1 and J is TRBJ2-3; tentative D call: TRBD1 (6 bases). Germline V CDR1 and CDR2: SGHRS, YFSETQ. The CDR3 extends over 14 amino acids. With 0 bases removed from V and 6 bases from J, the gap between germline ends came to 11 bases. The CDR3 protein is CASSLGDRSDTQYF. The CDR3 bases are TGCGCCAGCAGCTTGGGCGACAGGTCGGATACGCAGTATTTT.

This clonotype was seen only a few times. J is TRBJ2-7 and V is TRBV7-2; D remains ambiguous. The length of the CDR3 is 13 residues. Between the trimmed V and J ends, which lost 1 base and 3 bases, there was a span of 7 bases. Per the germline V gene, CDR1 is SGHTA and CDR2 is FQGNSA. CDR3 loop: CASSLEPYYEQYF. The CDR3 DNA reads as TGTGCCAGCAGCTTAGAACCCTACTACGAGCAGTACTTC. The whole variable domain, remainder taken from reference TRBV7-2 and TRBJ2-7, is GAGVSQSPSNKVTEKGKDVELRCDPISGHTALYWYRQSLGQGLEFLIYFQGNSAPDKSGLPSDRFSAERTGGSVSTLTIQRTQQEDSAVYLCASSLEPYYEQYFGPGTRLTVT.